Given below is one T cell receptor (beta chain) in context. Its antigen is not known. This entry is derived from a study of response to subunit inactivated influenza vaccine. Findings of the study overall: Authors suggested that a seasonal influenza vaccination recruits few new T cells each time.

Trimming shortened V by 0 bases and J by 2 bases, and 11 bases separated the two germline ends. CDR1 is DFQATT, CDR2 SNEGSKA, per germline (reference sequence). This CDR3 is 15 amino acids long. TCRdb fed the RT-PCR reads into MiXCR, producing one record per CDR3 protein. This sample has 500,000 to 750,000 distinct CDR3 sequences, with 11% to 15% found just once. The chain joins TRBV20-1 to TRBJ2-1; D may match TRBD1 or TRBD2 (5 bases each). The sequenced sample was PBMCs from blood, obtained approximately 13 days after vaccination. The clonotype was recovered from a man over 45 who received an inactivated influenza vaccine. CDR3 in amino acids: CSARDWGNPYNEQFF. The CDR3 region has the DNA TGCAGTGCTAGAGACTGGGGGAACCCCTACAATGAGCAGTTCTTC.